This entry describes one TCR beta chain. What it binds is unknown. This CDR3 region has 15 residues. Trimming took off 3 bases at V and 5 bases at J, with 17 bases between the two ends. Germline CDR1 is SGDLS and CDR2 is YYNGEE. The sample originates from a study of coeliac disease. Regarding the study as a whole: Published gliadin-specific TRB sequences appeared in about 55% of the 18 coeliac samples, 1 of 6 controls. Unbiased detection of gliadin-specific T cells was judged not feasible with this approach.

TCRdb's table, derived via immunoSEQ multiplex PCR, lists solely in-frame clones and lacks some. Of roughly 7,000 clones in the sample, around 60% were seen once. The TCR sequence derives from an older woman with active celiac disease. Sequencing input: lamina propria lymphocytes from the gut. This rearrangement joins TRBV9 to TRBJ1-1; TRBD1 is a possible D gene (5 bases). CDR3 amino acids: CASSAGGTLGTEAFF. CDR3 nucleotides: TGTGCCAGCAGCGCGGGGGGGACTCTTGGGACTGAAGCTTTCTTT.